This TCR beta chain was found in a study of human thymus T cells. Whole-study results and caveats: Across thymic and blood repertoires, the usage of V and J genes appeared to be biased.

A note on this clone: Its antigen is not known.

Donors consisted of healthy Finnish infants (having corrective surgery for congenital heart defects). This CDR3 contains 14 residues. Germline V lookup: CDR1 LNHDA, CDR2 SQIVND (reference sequence). The trim removed 3 bases at V and 8 bases at J, leaving 4 bases unmatched. Produced via immunoSEQ multiplex PCR; TCRdb's table is partial and in-frame only. In the table there are 35,000 to 45,000 clones, about 93% of which are singletons. What was sequenced was blood. The TCR was taken from a boy under three years old with a congenital heart defect but otherwise immunologically healthy. The chain carries TRBV19 and TRBJ1-4, with 9 bases fitting TRBD1. The CDR3, as DNA: TGTGCCAGTAGTATGGGACAGGGAGAAGAAAAACTGTTTTTT. Its translation is CASSMGQGEEKLFF.